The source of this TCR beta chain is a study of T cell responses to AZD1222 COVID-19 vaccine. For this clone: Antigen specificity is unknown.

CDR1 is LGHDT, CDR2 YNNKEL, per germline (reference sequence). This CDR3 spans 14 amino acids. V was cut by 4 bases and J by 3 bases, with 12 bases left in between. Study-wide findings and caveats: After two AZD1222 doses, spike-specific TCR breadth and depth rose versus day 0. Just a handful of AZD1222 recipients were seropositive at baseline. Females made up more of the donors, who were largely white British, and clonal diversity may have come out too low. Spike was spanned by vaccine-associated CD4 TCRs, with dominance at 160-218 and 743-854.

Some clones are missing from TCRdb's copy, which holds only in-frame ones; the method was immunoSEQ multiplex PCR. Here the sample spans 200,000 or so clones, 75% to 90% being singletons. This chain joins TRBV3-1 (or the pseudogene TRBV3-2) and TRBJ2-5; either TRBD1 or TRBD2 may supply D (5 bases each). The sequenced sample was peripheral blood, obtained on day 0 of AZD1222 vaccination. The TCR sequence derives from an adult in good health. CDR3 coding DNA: TGTGCCAGCAGCCCCACCGGGACCAAAGAGACCCAGTACTTC. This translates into CASSPTGTKETQYF.